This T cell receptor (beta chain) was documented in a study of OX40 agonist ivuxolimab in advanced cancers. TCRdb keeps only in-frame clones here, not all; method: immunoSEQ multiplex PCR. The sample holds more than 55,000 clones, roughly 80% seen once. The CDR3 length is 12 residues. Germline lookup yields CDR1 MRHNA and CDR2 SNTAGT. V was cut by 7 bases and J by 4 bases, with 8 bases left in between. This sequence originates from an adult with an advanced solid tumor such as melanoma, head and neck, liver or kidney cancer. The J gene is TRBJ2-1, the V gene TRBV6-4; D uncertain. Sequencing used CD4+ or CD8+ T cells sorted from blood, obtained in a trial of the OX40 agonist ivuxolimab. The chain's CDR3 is CASTPVYNEQFF. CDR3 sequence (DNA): TGTGCCAGCACCCCCGTTTACAATGAGCAGTTCTTC.